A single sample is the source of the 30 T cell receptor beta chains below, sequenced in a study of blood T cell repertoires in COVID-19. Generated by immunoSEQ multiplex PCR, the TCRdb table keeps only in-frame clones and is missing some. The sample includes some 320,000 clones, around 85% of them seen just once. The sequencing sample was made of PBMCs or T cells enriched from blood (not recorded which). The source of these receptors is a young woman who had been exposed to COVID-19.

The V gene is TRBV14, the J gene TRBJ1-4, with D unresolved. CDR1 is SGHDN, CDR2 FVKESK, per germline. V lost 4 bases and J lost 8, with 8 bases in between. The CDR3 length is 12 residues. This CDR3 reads CASSPDLEKLFF. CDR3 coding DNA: TGTGCCAGCAGCCCGGACTTGGAAAAACTGTTTTTT.

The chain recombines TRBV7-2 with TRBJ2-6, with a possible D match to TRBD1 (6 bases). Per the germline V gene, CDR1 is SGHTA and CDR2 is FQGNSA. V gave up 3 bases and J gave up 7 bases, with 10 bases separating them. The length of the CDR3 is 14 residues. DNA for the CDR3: TGTGCCAGCAGCTTTAACAGGGATGCCAACGTCCTGACTTTC. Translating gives CASSFNRDANVLTF.

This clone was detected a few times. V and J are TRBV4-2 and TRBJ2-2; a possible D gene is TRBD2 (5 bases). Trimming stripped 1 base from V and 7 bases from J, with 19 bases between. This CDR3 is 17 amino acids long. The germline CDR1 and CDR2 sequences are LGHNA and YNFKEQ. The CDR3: CASSQAPAAEMIGELFF. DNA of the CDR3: TGTGCCAGCAGCCAAGCCCCAGCGGCCGAGATGATCGGGGAGCTGTTTTTT.

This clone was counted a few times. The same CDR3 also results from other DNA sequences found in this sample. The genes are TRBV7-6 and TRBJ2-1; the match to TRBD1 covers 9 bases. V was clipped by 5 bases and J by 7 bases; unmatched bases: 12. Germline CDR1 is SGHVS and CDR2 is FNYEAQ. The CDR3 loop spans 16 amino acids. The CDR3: CASSGPTGQGRNEQFF. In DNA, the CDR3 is TGTGCCAGCAGCGGACCTACGGGACAGGGTAGGAATGAGCAGTTCTTC. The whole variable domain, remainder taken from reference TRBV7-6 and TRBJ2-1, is GAGVSQSPRYKVTKRGQDVALRCDPISGHVSLYWYRQALGQGPEFLTYFNYEAQQDKSGLPNDRFSAERPEGSISTLTIQRTEQRDSAMYRCASSGPTGQGRNEQFFGPGTRLTVL.

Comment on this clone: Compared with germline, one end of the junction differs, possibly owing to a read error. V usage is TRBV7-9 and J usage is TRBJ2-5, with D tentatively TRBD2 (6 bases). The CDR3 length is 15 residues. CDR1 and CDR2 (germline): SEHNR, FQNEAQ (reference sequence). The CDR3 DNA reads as TGTGCCAGCAGTTTAGGGTTTAGCGGTGCAGAGACCCAGTACTTC. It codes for CASSLGFSGAETQYF.

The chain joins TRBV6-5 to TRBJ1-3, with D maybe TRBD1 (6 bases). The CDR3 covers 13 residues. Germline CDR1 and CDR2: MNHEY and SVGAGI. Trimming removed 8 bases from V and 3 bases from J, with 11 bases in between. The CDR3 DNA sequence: TGTGCCAGCTCATACAGGGTTGGAAACACCATATATTTT. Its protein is CASSYRVGNTIYF.

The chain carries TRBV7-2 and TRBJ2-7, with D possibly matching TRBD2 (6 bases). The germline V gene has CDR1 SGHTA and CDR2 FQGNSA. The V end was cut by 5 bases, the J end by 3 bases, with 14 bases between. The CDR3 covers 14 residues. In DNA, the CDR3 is TGTGCCAGCAGCATTGGGAGGCAGAGCTACGAGCAGTACTTC. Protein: CASSIGRQSYEQYF.

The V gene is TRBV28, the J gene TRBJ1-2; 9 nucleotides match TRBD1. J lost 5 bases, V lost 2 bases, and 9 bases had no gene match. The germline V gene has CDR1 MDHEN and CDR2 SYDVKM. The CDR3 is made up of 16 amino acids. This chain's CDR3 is CASSLIGTGIGYGYTF. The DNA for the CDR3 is TGTGCCAGCAGTTTAATAGGGACAGGGATTGGGTATGGCTACACCTTC.

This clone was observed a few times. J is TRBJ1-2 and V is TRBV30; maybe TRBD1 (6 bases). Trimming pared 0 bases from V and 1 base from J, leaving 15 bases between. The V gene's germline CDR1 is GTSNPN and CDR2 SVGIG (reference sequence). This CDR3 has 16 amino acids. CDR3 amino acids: CAWSVQGPTYNYGYTF. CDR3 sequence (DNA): TGTGCCTGGAGTGTACAGGGACCCACGTATAACTATGGCTACACCTTC.

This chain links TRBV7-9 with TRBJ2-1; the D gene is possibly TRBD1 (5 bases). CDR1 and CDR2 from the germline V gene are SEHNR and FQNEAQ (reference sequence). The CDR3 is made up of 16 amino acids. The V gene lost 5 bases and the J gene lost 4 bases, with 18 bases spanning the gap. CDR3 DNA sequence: TGTGCCAGCAGCCCAGCTAGGGGCGGAGAGTACAATGAGCAGTTCTTC. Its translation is CASSPARGGEYNEQFF.

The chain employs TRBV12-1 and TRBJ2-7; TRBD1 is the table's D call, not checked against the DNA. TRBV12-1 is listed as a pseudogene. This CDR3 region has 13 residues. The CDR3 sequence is CDMTVRRPYEQYF. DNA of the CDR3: TGTGACATGACGGTCAGGCGACCCTACGAGCAGTACTTC.

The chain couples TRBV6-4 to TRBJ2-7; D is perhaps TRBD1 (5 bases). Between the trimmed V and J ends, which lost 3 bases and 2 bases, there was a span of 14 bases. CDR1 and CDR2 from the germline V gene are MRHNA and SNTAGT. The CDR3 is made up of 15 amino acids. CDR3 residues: CASSEESTGAYEQYF. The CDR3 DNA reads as TGTGCCAGCAGTGAAGAATCTACAGGAGCCTACGAGCAGTACTTC.

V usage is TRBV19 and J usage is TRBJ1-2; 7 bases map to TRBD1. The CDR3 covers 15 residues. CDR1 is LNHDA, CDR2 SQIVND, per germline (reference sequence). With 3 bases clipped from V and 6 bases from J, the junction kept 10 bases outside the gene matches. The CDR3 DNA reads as TGTGCCAGTAGTATCTCGTTCGGGACAGATCATGGCTACACCTTC. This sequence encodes CASSISFGTDHGYTF.

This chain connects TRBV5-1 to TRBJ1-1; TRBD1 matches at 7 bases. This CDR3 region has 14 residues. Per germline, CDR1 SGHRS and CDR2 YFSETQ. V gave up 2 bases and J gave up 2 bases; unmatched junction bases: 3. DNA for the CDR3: TGCGCCAGCAGCTTCGACAGGGTTAACACTGAAGCTTTCTTT. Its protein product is CASSFDRVNTEAFF.

This CDR3 is CASSPSSSGRTDTQYF. CDR3 DNA: TGCGCCAGCAGCCCGTCTTCTAGCGGGAGGACAGATACGCAGTATTTT. The V call is TRBV5-1, the J call TRBJ2-3, with TRBD2 identical over 11 bases. V lost 4 bases and J lost 3; bases outside the gene matches: 7. CDR1 and CDR2 from the germline V gene are SGHRS and YFSETQ. This CDR3 is 16 amino acids long.

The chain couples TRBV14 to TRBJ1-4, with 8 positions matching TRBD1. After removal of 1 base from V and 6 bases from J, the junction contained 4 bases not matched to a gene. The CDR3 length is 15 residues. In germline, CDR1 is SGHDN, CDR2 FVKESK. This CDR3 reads CASSQGSDRDEKLFF. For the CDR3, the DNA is TGTGCCAGCAGCCAAGGATCGGACAGGGATGAAAAACTGTTTTTT.

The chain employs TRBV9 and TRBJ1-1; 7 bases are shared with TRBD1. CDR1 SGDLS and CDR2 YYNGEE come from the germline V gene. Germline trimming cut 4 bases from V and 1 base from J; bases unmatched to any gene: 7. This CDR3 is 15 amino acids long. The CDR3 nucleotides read TGTGCCAGCAGCAGGACGGGACAGACGAACACTGAAGCTTTCTTT. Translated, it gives CASSRTGQTNTEAFF.

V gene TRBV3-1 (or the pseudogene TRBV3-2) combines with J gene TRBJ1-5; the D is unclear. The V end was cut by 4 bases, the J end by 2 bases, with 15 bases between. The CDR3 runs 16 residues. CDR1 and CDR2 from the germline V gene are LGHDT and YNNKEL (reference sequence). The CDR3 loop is CASSPGPFGGNQPQHF. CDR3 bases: TGTGCCAGCAGCCCGGGTCCCTTTGGAGGCAATCAGCCCCAGCATTTT.

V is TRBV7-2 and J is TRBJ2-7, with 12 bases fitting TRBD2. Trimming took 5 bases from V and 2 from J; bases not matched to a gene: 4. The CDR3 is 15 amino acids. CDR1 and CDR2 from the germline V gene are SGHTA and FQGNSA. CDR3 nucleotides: TGTGCCAGCAGCCTCCGGACTAGCGGGGCCTACGAGCAGTACTTC. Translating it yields CASSLRTSGAYEQYF. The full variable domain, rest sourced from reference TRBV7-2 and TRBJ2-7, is GAGVSQSPSNKVTEKGKDVELRCDPISGHTALYWYRQSLGQGLEFLIYFQGNSAPDKSGLPSDRFSAERTGGSVSTLTIQRTQQEDSAVYLCASSLRTSGAYEQYFGPGTRLTVT.

The CDR3 DNA reads as TGTGCCTGGAGTTCAGACAGGGGTTTGTTTTTT. This codes for CAWSSDRGLFF. The V gene is TRBV30, the J gene TRBJ1-4, with TRBD1 matching 8 bases. J gave up 15 bases and V 2 bases, and 5 bases lay outside the gene matches. This CDR3 contains 11 residues. Germline CDR1 is GTSNPN and CDR2 is SVGIG (reference sequence).

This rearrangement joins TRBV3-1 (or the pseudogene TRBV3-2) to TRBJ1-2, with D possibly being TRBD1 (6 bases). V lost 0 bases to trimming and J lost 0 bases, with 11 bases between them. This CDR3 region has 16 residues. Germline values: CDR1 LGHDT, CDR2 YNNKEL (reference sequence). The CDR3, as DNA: TGTGCCAGCAGCCAAGATCTTGGACAGTCTAACTATGGCTACACCTTC. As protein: CASSQDLGQSNYGYTF.

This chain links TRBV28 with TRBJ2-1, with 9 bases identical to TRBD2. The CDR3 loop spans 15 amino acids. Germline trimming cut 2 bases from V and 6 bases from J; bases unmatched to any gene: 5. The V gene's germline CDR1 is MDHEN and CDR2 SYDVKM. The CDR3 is CASSLVSSGANEQFF. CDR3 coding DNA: TGTGCCAGCAGTTTAGTTTCTAGCGGGGCCAATGAGCAGTTCTTC.

The CDR3 sequence: CASTYLGGSNQPQHF. CDR3 nucleotide sequence: TGTGCCAGCACCTATTTAGGGGGCAGCAATCAGCCCCAGCATTTT. V is TRBV28 and J is TRBJ1-5; 7 positions agree with TRBD1. In germline, CDR1 is MDHEN, CDR2 SYDVKM. The J segment lost 1 base and the V segment lost 7 bases, leaving 7 bases of the junction unmatched. CDR3 size: 15 residues.

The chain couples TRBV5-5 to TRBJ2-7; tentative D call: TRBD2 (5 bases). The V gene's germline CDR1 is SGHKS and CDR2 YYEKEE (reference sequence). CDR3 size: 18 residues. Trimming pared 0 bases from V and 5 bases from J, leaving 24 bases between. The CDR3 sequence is CASSLVVARPGPQNEQYF. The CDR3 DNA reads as TGTGCCAGCAGCTTGGTAGTAGCGAGGCCCGGTCCACAAAACGAGCAGTACTTC. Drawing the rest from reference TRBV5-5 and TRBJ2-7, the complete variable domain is DAGVTQSPTHLIKTRGQQVTLRCSPISGHKSVSWYQQVLGQGPQFIFQYYEKEERGRGNFPDRFSARQFPNYSSELNVNALLLGDSALYLCASSLVVARPGPQNEQYFGPGTRLTVT.

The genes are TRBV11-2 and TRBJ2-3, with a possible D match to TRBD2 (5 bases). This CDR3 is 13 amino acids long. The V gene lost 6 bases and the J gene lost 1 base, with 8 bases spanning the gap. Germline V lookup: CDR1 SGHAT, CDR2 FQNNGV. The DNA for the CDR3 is TGTGCCAGCAGATATAGCGGCACAGATACGCAGTATTTT. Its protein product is CASRYSGTDTQYF.

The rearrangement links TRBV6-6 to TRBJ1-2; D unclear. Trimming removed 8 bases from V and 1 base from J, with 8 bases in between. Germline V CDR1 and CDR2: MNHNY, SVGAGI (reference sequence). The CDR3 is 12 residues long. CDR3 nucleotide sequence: TGTGCCAGCCAAGGCGGTAACTATGGCTACACCTTC. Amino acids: CASQGGNYGYTF.

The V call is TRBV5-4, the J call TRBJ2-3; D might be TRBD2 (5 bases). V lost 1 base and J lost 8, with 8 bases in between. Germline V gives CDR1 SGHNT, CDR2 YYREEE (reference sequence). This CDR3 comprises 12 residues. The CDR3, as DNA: TGTGCCAGCAGCTTGCCGGGGATTACGCAGTATTTT. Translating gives CASSLPGITQYF.

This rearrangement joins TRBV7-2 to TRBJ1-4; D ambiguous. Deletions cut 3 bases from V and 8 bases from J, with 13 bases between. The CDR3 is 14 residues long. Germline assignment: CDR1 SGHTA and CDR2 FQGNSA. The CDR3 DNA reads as TGTGCCAGCAGCTTCGGACCACCGGGGGAAAAACTGTTTTTT. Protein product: CASSFGPPGEKLFF.

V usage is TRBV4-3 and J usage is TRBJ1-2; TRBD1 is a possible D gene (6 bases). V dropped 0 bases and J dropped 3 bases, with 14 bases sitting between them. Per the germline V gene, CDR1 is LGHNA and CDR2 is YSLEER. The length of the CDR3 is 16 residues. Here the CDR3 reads CASSQDLRGLHYGYTF. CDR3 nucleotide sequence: TGCGCCAGCAGCCAAGATTTGCGGGGGCTGCACTATGGCTACACCTTC.

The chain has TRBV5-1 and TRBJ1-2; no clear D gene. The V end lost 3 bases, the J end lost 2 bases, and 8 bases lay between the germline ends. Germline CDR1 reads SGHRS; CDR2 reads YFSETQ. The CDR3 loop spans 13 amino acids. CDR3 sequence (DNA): TGCGCCAGCAGCTCATCCCCCAACTATGGCTACACCTTC. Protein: CASSSSPNYGYTF.